The 32 T cell receptor beta chains in this list originate from one sample, sequenced in a study of T cells after yellow fever vaccination. TCRdb reprocessed the 5' RACE reads with MiXCR, giving one entry per CDR3 protein. The table lists under 600,000 distinct CDR3 sequences, 21% of them singletons. The source material was PBMCs, sampled about 21 days after the first yellow fever vaccination. Receptors originate from a man younger than 35 who received the YFV17D yellow fever vaccine.

The V and J genes are TRBV12-3 or TRBV12-4 and TRBJ2-3, with D tentatively TRBD2 (6 bases). Trimming left V 6 bases short and J 7 bases short, with 17 bases between. The CDR3 covers 14 residues. CDR3 nucleotide sequence: TGTGCCAGCAGATCCTGGCGCGGGGCAAATACGCAGTATTTT. Translation gives CASRSWRGANTQYF.

This clonotype was recorded a few times. The genes are TRBV5-8 and TRBJ2-2; D is unresolved. Germline V gene data show CDR1 as SGHTS and CDR2 as YDEGEE. The CDR3 contains 16 residues. V was trimmed by 1 base and J by 5 bases, leaving 15 bases between them. CDR3 in DNA: TGTGCCAGCAGCTTGATCGCAGGAGCCCTGACCGGGGAGCTGTTTTTT. This sequence encodes CASSLIAGALTGELFF.

The chain links TRBV7-9 to TRBJ1-4; D possibly corresponds to TRBD1 (5 bases). Germline V gene data show CDR1 as SEHNR and CDR2 as FQNEAQ (reference sequence). V was trimmed by 1 base and J by 8 bases, leaving 11 bases between them. This CDR3 has 14 amino acids. The CDR3 DNA follows: TGTGCCAGCAGCTTAGAAGGGGTTCGGGAAAAACTGTTTTTT. Translated: CASSLEGVREKLFF.

The V call is TRBV12-3 or TRBV12-4, the J call TRBJ2-2, with D maybe TRBD2 (6 bases). This CDR3 has 14 amino acids. V lost 6 bases and J lost 7, with 15 bases in between. The CDR3 is CASSPTAGGGELFF. Here the CDR3 DNA reads TGTGCCAGCAGCCCAACAGCGGGTGGCGGGGAGCTGTTTTTT.

CDR3 sequence reads: CASSQEDRGYEQFF. The CDR3 DNA follows: TGCGCCAGCAGCCAAGAAGACAGGGGCTATGAGCAGTTCTTC. The chain links TRBV4-1 to TRBJ2-1, with 8 bases aligning to TRBD1. Germline V gene lookup returns CDR1 MGHRA and CDR2 YSYEKL. The CDR3 totals 14 residues. The ends lost 0 bases at V and 8 bases at J; junction bases unmatched: 3.

Details on this clonotype: The junction departs from the called germline gene at one end, perhaps through a read error. The chain has TRBV5-6 and TRBJ2-5; 8 nucleotides agree with TRBD2. There are 14 residues in the CDR3. Germline CDR1 and CDR2: SGHDT and YYEEEE. The CDR3 reads CVSSLAGGGETQYF. Written as DNA, the CDR3 is TGTGTCAGCAGCTTGGCGGGGGGTGGAGAGACCCAGTACTTC.

This clonotype came up a few times. The rearrangement joins TRBV4-2 to TRBJ2-7; D remains unclear. V was cut by 0 bases and J by 4 bases, with 7 bases left in between. Looked up from germline, CDR1 is LGHNA and CDR2 is YNFKEQ. The CDR3 length is 13 residues. CDR3 sequence (DNA): TGTGCCAGCAGCCAAGAGGGTCCGTACGAGCAGTACTTC. It yields the protein CASSQEGPYEQYF.

In its sample, this clonotype was seen a few times. The chain employs TRBV5-1 and TRBJ2-5, with D tentatively TRBD1 or TRBD2 (5 bases each). The ends were cut back, 4 bases at V and 5 bases at J, with 18 bases in the middle. The CDR3 length is 15 residues. Germline assignment: CDR1 SGHRS and CDR2 YFSETQ. This CDR3 reads CASSPGTDRPETQYF. CDR3 coding DNA: TGCGCCAGCAGCCCCGGGACGGACCGCCCGGAGACCCAGTACTTC.

This chain links TRBV5-1 with TRBJ2-5; TRBD2 agrees at 7 bases. V was pared by 3 bases and J by 5 bases, with 7 bases of the junction left unmatched. This CDR3 comprises 14 residues. The V gene's germline CDR1 is SGHRS and CDR2 YFSETQ. The CDR3, as DNA: TGCGCCAGCAGCTCCGGAAGGGGAGGGGAGACCCAGTACTTC. As protein: CASSSGRGGETQYF. Based on the CDR3 plus reference TRBV5-1 and TRBJ2-5, the full variable domain is KAGVTQTPRYLIKTRGQQVTLSCSPISGHRSVSWYQQTPGQGLQFLFEYFSETQRNKGNFPGRFSGRQFSNSRSEMNVSTLELGDSALYLCASSSGRGGETQYFGPGTRLLVL.

This clonotype was counted between two and nine times. The rearrangement links TRBV7-3 to TRBJ2-3; TRBD2 is a possible D gene (6 bases). Trimming removed 5 bases from V and 2 bases from J, with 14 bases in between. CDR3 size: 15 residues. CDR1 SGHTA and CDR2 FQGTGA come from the germline V gene. The CDR3 bases are TGTGCCAGCAGCCTCGGGACTTCCAACACAGATACGCAGTATTTT. Residues: CASSLGTSNTDTQYF.

This clonotype was recorded many times. The gene calls are TRBV4-3 and TRBJ2-3, with 10 bases matching TRBD2. The germline V gene encodes CDR1 LGHNA and CDR2 YSLEER. The junction had 5 bases not matched to a gene; V was cut back by 4 bases and J by 7 bases. The CDR3 covers 14 residues. Here the CDR3 reads CASSRAGGPNTQYF. The CDR3 coding sequence is TGCGCCAGCAGCCGAGCGGGGGGGCCGAATACGCAGTATTTT.

For this clonotype: The junction shows a germline mismatch at one end, possibly a read error. J is TRBJ2-2 and V is TRBV14; a weak D match, TRBD1 (5 bases). The CDR3 has 14 amino acids. The V gene's germline CDR1 is SGHDN and CDR2 FVKESK. The CDR3: CAGSQRGNTGELFF. CDR3 nucleotide sequence: TGTGCCGGCAGCCAAAGGGGGAACACCGGGGAGCTGTTTTTT.

The genes are TRBV11-1 and TRBJ2-1, with a tentative D call TRBD1 (6 bases). CDR1 and CDR2 from the germline V gene are SGHAT and FQDESV (reference sequence). The CDR3 covers 16 residues. With 3 bases removed from V and 0 bases from J, the gap between germline ends came to 12 bases. CDR3 coding DNA: TGTGCCAGCAGCTTCCCGGGACAAAGCTCCTACAATGAGCAGTTCTTC. It codes for CASSFPGQSSYNEQFF.

This clonotype has a single count. The V gene is TRBV3-1, the J gene TRBJ2-2; no reliable D call. The CDR3 has 13 residues. The V gene's germline CDR1 is LGHDT and CDR2 YNNKEL (reference sequence). V lost 7 bases and J lost 4, with 10 bases in between. The CDR3 loop is CASKTLSTGELFF. The DNA for the CDR3 is TGTGCCAGCAAGACACTCTCCACCGGGGAGCTGTTTTTT.

This clonotype has only a few counts. This chain links TRBV6-1 with TRBJ2-7; D gene ambiguous. CDR3 length equals 11 residues. In germline, CDR1 is MNHNS, CDR2 SASEGT. Trimming left V 4 bases short and J 1 base short, with 2 bases between. CDR3 in DNA: TGTGCCAGCAGTGTTTCCTACGAGCAGTACGTC. Amino acids: CASSVSYEQYV.

This clonotype was detected many times. The V call is TRBV4-1, the J call TRBJ2-7; D call uncertain. The CDR3 spans 16 residues. V was shortened by 1 base and J by 3 bases, with 16 bases between the two germline ends. Germline CDR1 reads MGHRA; CDR2 reads YSYEKL. The CDR3 protein is CASSQAATSLLYEQYF. DNA for the CDR3: TGCGCCAGCAGCCAAGCGGCGACTTCTTTACTCTACGAGCAGTACTTC.

This clonotype was seen many times. DNA for the CDR3: TGTGCCAGCAGCTTAGGGACAGGGGCCGAGCAGTACGTC. This gives the protein CASSLGTGAEQYV. The chain combines TRBV7-2 with TRBJ2-7, with TRBD1 matching 9 bases. Germline V lookup: CDR1 SGHTA, CDR2 FQGNSA. V lost 1 base to trimming and J lost 6 bases; unmatched junction nucleotides: 1. The CDR3 consists of 13 residues.

The rearrangement joins TRBV20-1 to TRBJ2-5; D is unresolved. V was pared by 1 base and J by 0 bases, with 9 bases between. This CDR3 is 14 amino acids long. Germline CDR1 reads DFQATT; CDR2 reads SNEGSKA (reference sequence). The CDR3, as DNA: TGCAGTGCTAGAGGCTTCGGGTACCAAGAGACCCAGTACTTC. As protein: CSARGFGYQETQYF.

This chain links TRBV3-1 with TRBJ1-6; D remains ambiguous. V dropped 4 bases and J dropped 0 bases, with 7 bases sitting between them. Germline CDR1 and CDR2: LGHDT and YNNKEL (reference sequence). The length of the CDR3 is 15 residues. The CDR3 here is CASSPESSYNSPLHF. DNA for the CDR3: TGTGCCAGCAGCCCCGAGAGCTCCTATAATTCACCCCTCCACTTT.

This rearrangement joins TRBV5-1 to TRBJ1-2, with TRBD1 matching over 7 bases. After removal of 2 bases from V and 5 bases from J, the junction contained 6 bases not matched to a gene. The CDR3 is 14 residues long. The germline V gene encodes CDR1 SGHRS and CDR2 YFSETQ. The CDR3 bases are TGCGCCAGCAGCTTCCAGGGGGTTGGATATGGCTACACCTTC. Protein: CASSFQGVGYGYTF.

This clonotype has just a few counts. V and J are TRBV29-1 and TRBJ2-2; 7 positions agree with TRBD2. J was trimmed by 0 bases and V by 8 bases; bases with no gene match: 3. The CDR3 is 13 amino acids. The germline V gene has CDR1 SQVTM and CDR2 ANQGSEA. For the CDR3, the DNA is TGCAGCTGGGGGGGGGCGAACACCGGGGAGCTGTTTTTT. Its translation is CSWGGANTGELFF.

The chain employs TRBV4-3 and TRBJ2-7, with 14 nucleotides matching TRBD2. Germline V CDR1 and CDR2: LGHNA, YSLEER. The CDR3 is 16 residues long. V shed 10 bases, J shed 2 bases, and the junction held 10 bases outside the gene matches. Here the CDR3 reads CATTVPGLAGAYEQYV. The CDR3 bases are TGCGCCACCACAGTCCCGGGACTAGCGGGGGCCTACGAGCAGTACGTC.

This clonotype has a handful of counts. The chain joins TRBV6-1 to TRBJ2-5; maybe TRBD1 (6 bases). The V end was cut by 7 bases, the J end by 4 bases, with 16 bases between. From germline, CDR1 is MNHNS and CDR2 SASEGT. The CDR3 is 14 residues long. The chain's CDR3 is CASTAPGVGETQYF. The CDR3 nucleotides are TGTGCCAGCACCGCACCAGGGGTAGGAGAGACCCAGTACTTC.

This clonotype occurred a few times. V is TRBV7-2 and J is TRBJ1-6; D ambiguous. The V end lost 1 base, the J end lost 6 bases, and 7 bases lay between the germline ends. The V gene's germline CDR1 is SGHTA and CDR2 FQGNSA. The CDR3 loop spans 14 amino acids. The CDR3 is CASSLVSVNSPLHF. The CDR3 bases are TGTGCCAGCAGCTTAGTATCCGTTAATTCACCCCTCCACTTT.

This clonotype was detected a few times. The gene calls are TRBV7-3 and TRBJ1-5; 7 bases fit TRBD1. The germline CDR1 and CDR2 sequences are SGHTA and FQGTGA. V dropped 5 bases and J dropped 6; count of bases not matched to a gene: 13. The CDR3 is 16 amino acids. CDR3 bases: TGTGCCAGCAGCCCGCCTCATTCGACAGGGACTCAGCCCCAGCATTTT. Amino acids: CASSPPHSTGTQPQHF.

The V and J genes are TRBV20-1 and TRBJ2-3, with 10 bases aligning to TRBD2. The germline V gene encodes CDR1 DFQATT and CDR2 SNEGSKA (reference sequence). V gave up 5 bases and J gave up 3 bases; unmatched junction bases: 8. The CDR3 is 15 residues long. Written as DNA, the CDR3 is TGCAGTGCTGACCCCGGGACTAGCGTTACAGATACGCAGTATTTT. Protein sequence: CSADPGTSVTDTQYF.

This chain links TRBV5-1 with TRBJ1-4; 9 nucleotides align to TRBD1. This CDR3 has 15 amino acids. With 4 bases clipped from V and 8 bases from J, the junction kept 9 bases outside the gene matches. Per the germline V gene, CDR1 is SGHRS and CDR2 is YFSETQ. CDR3 residues: CASSRSGTGKEKLFF. CDR3 bases: TGCGCCAGCAGCCGCTCCGGGACAGGGAAAGAAAAACTGTTTTTT. Variable domain in full (rest from reference TRBV5-1 and TRBJ1-4): KAGVTQTPRYLIKTRGQQVTLSCSPISGHRSVSWYQQTPGQGLQFLFEYFSETQRNKGNFPGRFSGRQFSNSRSEMNVSTLELGDSALYLCASSRSGTGKEKLFFGSGTQLSVL.

This clonotype was found a few times. The chain carries TRBV10-3 and TRBJ2-2; D is ambiguous. The CDR3 covers 12 residues. Germline V gene data show CDR1 as ENHRY and CDR2 as SYGVKD. The V end was cut by 9 bases, the J end by 4 bases, with 9 bases between. CDR3 nucleotides: TGTGCCATAGAGACGGCCACCGGGGAGCTGTTTTTT. This translates into CAIETATGELFF.

The V gene is TRBV4-1, the J gene TRBJ1-1; no reliable D call. The germline V gene encodes CDR1 MGHRA and CDR2 YSYEKL. The CDR3 extends over 14 amino acids. The germline V and J ends were trimmed by 1 base and 8 bases, with 14 bases remaining between them. CDR3: CASSQVIPEAEAFF. CDR3 sequence (DNA): TGCGCCAGCAGCCAAGTCATTCCGGAAGCCGAAGCTTTCTTT.

The V and J genes are TRBV6-5 and TRBJ1-5; D is possibly TRBD1 (5 bases). The CDR3 is 14 amino acids. Germline V CDR1 and CDR2: MNHEY, SVGAGI. V shed 2 bases and J shed 7 bases, with 12 bases lying between them. This CDR3 reads CASSYGRGWQPQHF. The CDR3 nucleotides are TGTGCCAGCAGTTACGGGCGGGGCTGGCAGCCCCAGCATTTT.

A few counts support this clonotype. V and J are TRBV20-1 and TRBJ2-3, with D perhaps matching TRBD2 (5 bases). Germline lookup yields CDR1 DFQATT and CDR2 SNEGSKA (reference sequence). The V end was cut by 0 bases, the J end by 2 bases, with 12 bases between. The CDR3 is made up of 15 amino acids. The CDR3 sequence is CSARDEAGLTDTQYF. The CDR3 DNA follows: TGCAGTGCTAGAGATGAGGCAGGACTCACAGATACGCAGTATTTT.

The table lists this clonotype with many counts. The chain employs TRBV5-1 and TRBJ2-6; maybe TRBD1 (7 bases). The ends were cut back, 9 bases at V and 0 bases at J, with 10 bases in the middle. This CDR3 region has 14 residues. Germline V gives CDR1 SGHRS, CDR2 YFSETQ. The CDR3 protein is CATRDSSGANVLTF. As DNA, the CDR3 is TGCGCCACGCGGGACAGCTCTGGGGCCAACGTCCTGACTTTC.